Each of the 32 T cell receptor beta chains below was sequenced from the same sample in a study of blood T cell repertoires in COVID-19. The assay was immunoSEQ multiplex PCR, and TCRdb's table has in-frame clones only and misses some. The data contain some 310,000 clones, nearly 90% of them singletons. Sequenced sample: peripheral blood. Receptor source: a woman in her thirties or forties with COVID-19, enrolled during active disease.

This chain joins TRBV6-2 or TRBV6-3 and TRBJ2-6, with 9 bases identical to TRBD1. Germline V gene lookup returns CDR1 MNHEY and CDR2 SVGEGT. The trim removed 0 bases at V and 2 bases at J, leaving 5 bases unmatched. The CDR3 sequence is 18 residues long. The CDR3 sequence is CASSYSRDRDAGANVLTF. As DNA, the CDR3 is TGTGCCAGCAGTTACTCCCGGGACAGGGACGCTGGGGCCAACGTCCTGACTTTC.

This clone was detected only once. CDR3 nucleotides: TGCGCCAGCAGCCAGGACAGGTATAACACCGGGGAGCTGTTTTTT. This encodes CASSQDRYNTGELFF. The rearrangement uses TRBV5-1 and TRBJ2-2; 7 positions match TRBD1. The CDR3 contains 15 residues. Unmatched junction bases numbered 5, after V lost 4 bases and J lost 2 bases. Germline-derived CDR1 and CDR2 are SGHRS and YFSETQ.

The count of this clone is one. Here the CDR3 DNA reads TGTGCCAGCAGCCACGGACAGACTTACACAGATACGCAGTATTTT. Translated, it gives CASSHGQTYTDTQYF. V is TRBV14 and J is TRBJ2-3; D is perhaps TRBD1 (6 bases). This CDR3 has 15 residues. V lost 3 bases and J lost 2, with 12 bases in between. Per the germline V gene, CDR1 is SGHDN and CDR2 is FVKESK.

J is TRBJ2-7 and V is TRBV10-3, with 12 bases that match TRBD2. CDR3 size: 16 residues. The V gene end was trimmed by 2 bases and the J gene end by 3 bases; junction bases not matched to a gene: 5. CDR1 is ENHRY and CDR2 is SYGVKD in the germline V gene. The CDR3 region has the DNA TGTGCCATCAGTGAGCCCCCGGGACTAGCGGGCTACGAGCAGTACTTC. This codes for CAISEPPGLAGYEQYF.

The V gene is TRBV5-4, the J gene TRBJ2-5; no reliable D call. The germline V and J ends were trimmed by 2 bases and 2 bases, with 7 bases remaining between them. Germline CDR1 reads SGHNT; CDR2 reads YYREEE (reference sequence). The CDR3 spans 13 residues. CDR3 sequence: CASSLTVQETQYF. The CDR3 DNA is TGTGCCAGCAGCTTAACGGTTCAAGAGACCCAGTACTTC.

This clone was seen just once. The chain employs TRBV19 and TRBJ1-4; no definite D call. With 5 bases removed from V and 11 bases from J, the gap between germline ends came to 9 bases. Germline V gene data show CDR1 as LNHDA and CDR2 as SQIVND (reference sequence). The CDR3 sequence is 11 residues long. The CDR3 is CASSPGSKLFF. The CDR3 DNA reads TGTGCCAGTAGTCCCGGTTCGAAACTGTTTTTT.

The chain has TRBV7-9 and TRBJ2-1, with D possibly TRBD1 on 5 matching bases. The CDR3 is 17 residues long. Germline CDR1 and CDR2: SEHNR and FQNEAQ (reference sequence). V lost 0 bases and J lost 1, with 13 bases in between. CDR3 in DNA: TGTGCCAGCAGCTTAGCGGTAGGGGCTAGATCCTACAATGAGCAGTTCTTC. Translated: CASSLAVGARSYNEQFF.

For this clone: The junction departs from germline at one end; a sequencing error may be responsible. The chain recombines TRBV7-7 with TRBJ2-7; D is unclear. The CDR3 consists of 13 residues. Germline CDR1 and CDR2: SSHAT and FNYEAQ (reference sequence). In DNA form, the CDR3 reads TGTGCTAGCAGCACCAATCCACGGAGCGAGCAGTACTTC. Its protein is CASSTNPRSEQYF.

The chain employs TRBV7-9 and TRBJ2-1, with 8 bases fitting TRBD1. The CDR3 covers 17 residues. The V gene's germline CDR1 is SEHNR and CDR2 FQNEAQ (reference sequence). Trimming cost V 4 bases and J 5 bases; bases outside gene matches: 13. In DNA form, the CDR3 reads TGTGCCAGCAGCTCTCAGGGGACAGGACACGAGCACAATGAGCAGTTCTTC. Protein: CASSSQGTGHEHNEQFF.

V and J are TRBV18 and TRBJ2-2, with TRBD1 identical over 12 bases. The CDR3 runs 17 residues. CDR1 is KGHSH and CDR2 is LQKENI in the germline V gene. Trimming cost V 3 bases and J 5 bases; bases outside gene matches: 7. Here the CDR3 reads CASSPLRDRGPTGELFF. The CDR3 bases are TGTGCCAGCTCACCCCTCCGGGACAGGGGGCCAACCGGGGAGCTGTTTTTT.

The chain carries TRBV7-3 and TRBJ2-7, with 9 nucleotides matching TRBD1. The CDR3 runs 13 residues. CDR1 is SGHTA and CDR2 is FQGTGA in the germline V gene. Losses at the gene ends were 5 bases for V and 6 bases for J; bases not matched to a gene: 5. CDR3 in amino acids: CASSVNRGREQYF. The CDR3 nucleotides are TGTGCCAGCAGCGTCAACAGGGGGCGCGAGCAGTACTTC.

J is TRBJ2-6 and V is TRBV28, with a possible D match to TRBD1 (6 bases). Per the germline V gene, CDR1 is MDHEN and CDR2 is SYDVKM. This CDR3 is built from 17 residues. V gave up 4 bases and J gave up 3 bases, with 16 bases separating them. CDR3 nucleotides: TGTGCCAGCAGTTCTCATACAGGGCTGCTTGGGGCCAACGTCCTGACTTTC. It specifies CASSSHTGLLGANVLTF.

V gene TRBV15 combines with J gene TRBJ1-4; D not resolved. The V gene lost 6 bases and the J gene lost 0 bases, with 20 bases spanning the gap. CDR1 is LNHNV and CDR2 is YYDKDF in the germline V gene (reference sequence). The CDR3 is 18 residues long. The CDR3 here is CATSQGGRSLATNEKLFF. CDR3 coding DNA: TGTGCCACCAGTCAAGGAGGGCGTAGCCTGGCAACTAATGAAAAACTGTTTTTT.

The V call is TRBV28, the J call TRBJ2-2; TRBD1 might be the D (7 bases). The CDR3 loop spans 14 amino acids. Germline values: CDR1 MDHEN, CDR2 SYDVKM. The V end was cut by 6 bases, the J end by 4 bases, with 12 bases between. CDR3 nucleotide sequence: TGTGCCAGCAGAAGACAGGGAGGCACCGGGGAGCTGTTTTTT. Encoded protein: CASRRQGGTGELFF.

This clone was counted a few times. The chain couples TRBV14 to TRBJ2-5, with a tentative D call TRBD2 (6 bases). Germline V gene data show CDR1 as SGHDN and CDR2 as FVKESK. The CDR3 runs 15 residues. Trimming took off 0 bases at V and 5 bases at J, with 13 bases between the two ends. In nucleotides, the CDR3 is TGTGCCAGCAGCCAAGATCGGGGGAGAATGGAGACCCAGTACTTC. Amino acid sequence: CASSQDRGRMETQYF. The full variable domain, rest sourced from reference TRBV14 and TRBJ2-5, is EAGVTQFPSHSVIEKGQTVTLRCDPISGHDNLYWYRRVMGKEIKFLLHFVKESKQDESGMPNNRFLAERTGGTYSTLKVQPAELEDSGVYFCASSQDRGRMETQYFGPGTRLLVL.

This clone was picked up one time. The J gene is TRBJ2-2, the V gene TRBV14; 7 nucleotides match TRBD1. V shed 4 bases, J shed 5 bases, and the junction held 4 bases outside the gene matches. The V gene's germline CDR1 is SGHDN and CDR2 FVKESK. The CDR3 totals 14 residues. This CDR3 is CASSRIQGTGELFF. As DNA, the CDR3 is TGTGCCAGCAGCCGTATACAGGGGACCGGGGAGCTGTTTTTT.

The chain employs TRBV28 and TRBJ1-5; D may be TRBD1 (5 bases). This CDR3 is 15 amino acids long. The germline V gene encodes CDR1 MDHEN and CDR2 SYDVKM. Trimming took off 6 bases at V and 2 bases at J, with 14 bases between the two ends. This CDR3 reads CASSRLGGGNQPQHF. The CDR3 region has the DNA TGTGCCAGCAGCCGCTTGGGGGGAGGCAATCAGCCCCAGCATTTT.

This sequence joins TRBV5-1 and TRBJ2-5; 10 bases fit TRBD1. J was trimmed by 5 bases and V by 4 bases; bases with no gene match: 11. The CDR3 totals 16 residues. Germline CDR1 is SGHRS and CDR2 is YFSETQ. This chain's CDR3 is CASSEPGQGFSETQYF. The CDR3 coding sequence is TGCGCCAGCAGCGAACCGGGACAGGGGTTTTCGGAGACCCAGTACTTC.

The chain employs TRBV7-9 and TRBJ2-2; a possible D gene is TRBD1 (6 bases). The CDR3 is 15 residues long. Trimming pared 6 bases from V and 6 bases from J, leaving 17 bases between. Germline V gene lookup returns CDR1 SEHNR and CDR2 FQNEAQ (reference sequence). CDR3 DNA sequence: TGTGCCAGCAGTAGAGCCCCCAGGGGAGCCGGGGAGCTGTTTTTT. This gives the protein CASSRAPRGAGELFF.

V gene TRBV27 combines with J gene TRBJ2-1, with 7 positions matching TRBD2. With 3 bases clipped from V and 0 bases from J, the junction kept 5 bases outside the gene matches. In germline, CDR1 is MNHEY, CDR2 SMNVEV (reference sequence). The CDR3 consists of 16 residues. CDR3 loop: CASSFSAGASYNEQFF. The CDR3 bases are TGTGCCAGCAGTTTCTCCGCGGGAGCCTCCTACAATGAGCAGTTCTTC.

A few counts support this clone. The rearrangement uses TRBV6-5 and TRBJ1-5; possible D gene TRBD1, 5 bases. Trimming pared 4 bases from V and 2 bases from J, leaving 15 bases between. CDR1 MNHEY and CDR2 SVGAGI come from the germline V gene. CDR3 size: 16 residues. For the CDR3, the DNA is TGTGCCAGCAGTTTCCAGGGTGTAGGAGGCAATCAGCCCCAGCATTTT. Its translation is CASSFQGVGGNQPQHF.

This chain uses TRBV30 with TRBJ2-7, with D unclear. CDR1 is GTSNPN, CDR2 SVGIG, per germline (reference sequence). The CDR3 runs to 11 residues. V lost 2 bases and J lost 6, with 8 bases in between. The CDR3 loop is CAWSWRGEQYF. CDR3 nucleotides: TGTGCCTGGAGTTGGAGAGGCGAGCAGTACTTC.

The gene calls are TRBV29-1 and TRBJ1-5; TRBD1 might be the D (5 bases). Germline CDR1 and CDR2: SQVTM and ANQGSEA. V lost 4 bases and J lost 7, with 11 bases in between. There are 12 residues in the CDR3. As DNA, the CDR3 is TGCAGCGTTGTTAACGGGGGACAGCCCCAGCATTTT. Encoded protein: CSVVNGGQPQHF.

V and J are TRBV5-1 and TRBJ1-2, with 8 bases lining up with TRBD1. With V trimmed by 4 bases and J by 0 bases, 5 bases remained unmatched. The length of the CDR3 is 15 residues. Germline V CDR1 and CDR2: SGHRS, YFSETQ. The CDR3 loop is CASSGGQDTNYGYTF. CDR3 nucleotides: TGCGCCAGCAGCGGGGGACAGGATACTAACTATGGCTACACCTTC.

The chain uses TRBV27 and TRBJ1-5; D is unclear. The CDR3 length is 16 residues. Trimming shortened V by 5 bases and J by 2 bases, and 16 bases separated the two germline ends. Per germline, CDR1 MNHEY and CDR2 SMNVEV (reference sequence). The CDR3 DNA follows: TGTGCCAGCAGTCCCTTGTCGGTAATGGGCAATCAGCCCCAGCATTTT. It encodes CASSPLSVMGNQPQHF.

This chain links TRBV9 with TRBJ2-7; no reliable D call. CDR1 and CDR2 (germline): SGDLS, YYNGEE. V shed 0 bases and J shed 7 bases, with 11 bases lying between them. This CDR3 comprises 13 residues. For the CDR3, the DNA is TGTGCCAGCAGCGTAGGCCTGAGGAATGAGCAGTACTTC. Protein: CASSVGLRNEQYF. Supplemented by reference TRBV9 and TRBJ2-7, the full variable domain reads DSGVTQTPKHLITATGQRVTLRCSPRSGDLSVYWYQQSLDQGLQFLIQYYNGEERAKGNILERFSAQQFPDLHSELNLSSLELGDSALYFCASSVGLRNEQYFGPGTRLTVT.

The chain employs TRBV2 and TRBJ1-4; D uncertain. The germline V gene encodes CDR1 SNHLY and CDR2 FYNNEI. CDR3 length: 13 amino acids. With 4 bases removed from V and 4 bases from J, the gap between germline ends came to 7 bases. In DNA form, the CDR3 reads TGTGCCAGCAGTGTTCTCCTTAATGAAAAACTGTTTTTT. This sequence encodes CASSVLLNEKLFF.

The chain links TRBV5-6 to TRBJ1-3; D remains unclear. CDR1 and CDR2 (germline): SGHDT, YYEEEE. Trimming shortened V by 0 bases and J by 4 bases, and 17 bases separated the two germline ends. The CDR3 sequence is 17 residues long. CDR3 region: CASSLGIIGVSGNTIYF. CDR3 nucleotides: TGTGCCAGCAGCTTGGGCATAATCGGGGTCTCGGGAAACACCATATATTTT.

V is TRBV19 and J is TRBJ1-4; 9 positions match TRBD1. Trimming took 8 bases from V and 4 from J; bases not matched to a gene: 8. The CDR3 consists of 15 residues. The germline gives CDR1 LNHDA, CDR2 SQIVND (reference sequence). The CDR3 coding sequence is TGTGCCAGTGGAATTGGGACAGGGCGTAATGAAAAACTGTTTTTT. It specifies CASGIGTGRNEKLFF.

The chain joins TRBV12-3 or TRBV12-4 to TRBJ1-1; D ambiguous. CDR3 length: 13 residues. Trimming took 5 bases from V and 3 from J, leaving 10 bases between them. CDR3 sequence: CASSRLRDTEAFF. CDR3 DNA: TGTGCCAGCAGTCGGCTCCGGGACACTGAAGCTTTCTTT.

This rearrangement joins TRBV7-8 to TRBJ1-5; D ambiguous. The CDR3 sequence is 18 residues long. The V end lost 0 bases, the J end lost 3 bases, and 18 bases lay between the germline ends. Germline V lookup: CDR1 SGHVS, CDR2 FQNEAQ. CDR3 bases: TGTGCCAGCAGCTTAGCGACTCGTGGGTCGGGTAACAATCAGCCCCAGCATTTT. Translated, it gives CASSLATRGSGNNQPQHF.

This chain connects TRBV7-6 to TRBJ2-7; no definite D call. CDR1 and CDR2 from the germline V gene are SGHVS and FNYEAQ. With 0 bases removed from V and 4 bases from J, the gap between germline ends came to 10 bases. The CDR3 spans 14 residues. CDR3 nucleotides: TGTGCCAGCAGCTTAGCAGCGACGAAGTACGAGCAGTACTTC. This codes for CASSLAATKYEQYF.